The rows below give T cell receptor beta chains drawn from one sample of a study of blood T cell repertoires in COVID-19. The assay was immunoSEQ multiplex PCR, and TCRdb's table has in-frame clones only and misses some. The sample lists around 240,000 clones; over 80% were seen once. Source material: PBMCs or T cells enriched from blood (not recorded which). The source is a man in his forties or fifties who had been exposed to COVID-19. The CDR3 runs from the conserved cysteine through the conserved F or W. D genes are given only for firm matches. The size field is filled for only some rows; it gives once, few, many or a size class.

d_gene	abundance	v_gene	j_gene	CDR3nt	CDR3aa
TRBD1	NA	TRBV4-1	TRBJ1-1	TGCGCCAGCAGCCAAGTGACAGGGGTGAACACTGAAGCTTTCTTT	CASSQVTGVNTEAFF
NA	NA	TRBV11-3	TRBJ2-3	TGTGCCAGCAGCCGGAGTTCAACAGATACGCAGTATTTT	CASSRSSTDTQYF
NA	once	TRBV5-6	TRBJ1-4	TGTGCCAGCAGCTTGTACACAGCAACTAATGAAAAACTGTTTTTT	CASSLYTATNEKLFF
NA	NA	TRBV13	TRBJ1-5	TGTGCCAGCAGCTTAGTGGGGGGTCAGCCCCAGCATTTT	CASSLVGGQPQHF
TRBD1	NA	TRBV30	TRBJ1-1	TGTGCCTGCACAAAGGGGGCGCTGGGTTCGGTAAGTGGTGAAGCTTTCTTT	CACTKGALGSVSGEAFF
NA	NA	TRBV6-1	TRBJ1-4	TGTGCCAGCAGTGAAGGGACAGCTAATGAAAAACTGTTTTTT	CASSEGTANEKLFF
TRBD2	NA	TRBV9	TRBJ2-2	TGTGCCAGCAGCGTAGGGACTAGCTGGAACACCGGGGAGCTGTTTTTT	CASSVGTSWNTGELFF
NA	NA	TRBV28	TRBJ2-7	TGTGCCAGCAGTTCCGGACAGAGCTACGAGCAGTACTTC	CASSSGQSYEQYF
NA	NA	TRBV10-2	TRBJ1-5	TGCGCCAGCAGTGAGGAGGAGGGTTATCTCCAGCATTTT	CASSEEEGYLQHF
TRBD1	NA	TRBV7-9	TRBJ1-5	TGTGCCAGCAGCTTGGGGACAGGGAAGGTTCGCAATCAGCCCCAGCATTTT	CASSLGTGKVRNQPQHF
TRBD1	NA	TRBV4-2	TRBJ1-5	TGTGCCAGCAGCCAGAGAACAGGGGTTCCAGGTCAGCCCCAGCATTTT	CASSQRTGVPGQPQHF
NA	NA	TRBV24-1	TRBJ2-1	TGTGCCACCAGTGATTTGCAGGGTCCCTCCTACAATGAGCAGTTCTTC	CATSDLQGPSYNEQFF
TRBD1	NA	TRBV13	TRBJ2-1	TGTGCCAGCAGCAAGGACAGGGTCCATGAGCAGTTCTTC	CASSKDRVHEQFF
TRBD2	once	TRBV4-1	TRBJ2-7	TGCGCCAGCAGCCAAAATGGACTAGAGGGCGACGAGCAGTACTTC	CASSQNGLEGDEQYF
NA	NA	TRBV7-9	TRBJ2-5	TGTGCCAGCAGCTTAGCTAAGCAGGCGTACCAAGAGACCCAGTACTTC	CASSLAKQAYQETQYF
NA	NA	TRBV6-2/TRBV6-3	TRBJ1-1	TGTGCCAGCAGTTACGGCTTAACAGGGCGGTGGGCTGAAGCTTTCTTT	CASSYGLTGRWAEAFF
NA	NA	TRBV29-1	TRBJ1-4	TGCAGCGCGGGGCAGGGGCATGAAAAACTGTTTTTT	CSAGQGHEKLFF
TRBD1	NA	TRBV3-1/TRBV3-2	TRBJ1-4	TGTGCCAGCAGCCAAGGGGACAGGGTTTTATGGGGCGAAAAACTGTTTTTT	CASSQGDRVLWGEKLFF
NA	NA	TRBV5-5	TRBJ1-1	TGTGCCAGCAGCCCTCACCGGGGGGCAGGCACTGAAGCTTTCTTT	CASSPHRGAGTEAFF
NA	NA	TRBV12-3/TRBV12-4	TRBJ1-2	TGTGCCAGCAACGCCGGGACTCCCTATGGCTACACCTTC	CASNAGTPYGYTF
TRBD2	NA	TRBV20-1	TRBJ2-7	TGCAGTGCTAGTCCCCTAGCGGGGCAATCCTACGAGCAGTACTTC	CSASPLAGQSYEQYF
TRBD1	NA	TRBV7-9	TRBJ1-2	TGTGCCAGCAGCTTCTCCGGGACAGCCGACAACTATGGCTACACCTTC	CASSFSGTADNYGYTF
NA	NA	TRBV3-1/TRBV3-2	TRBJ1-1	TGTGCCAGCAGCCAAGACCGTAGGTCAGGCTACCCCATGAACACTGAAGCTTTCTTT	CASSQDRRSGYPMNTEAFF
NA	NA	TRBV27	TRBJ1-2	TGTGCCAGCAGTGGTACAGGTCTCGGCTATGGCTACACCTTC	CASSGTGLGYGYTF